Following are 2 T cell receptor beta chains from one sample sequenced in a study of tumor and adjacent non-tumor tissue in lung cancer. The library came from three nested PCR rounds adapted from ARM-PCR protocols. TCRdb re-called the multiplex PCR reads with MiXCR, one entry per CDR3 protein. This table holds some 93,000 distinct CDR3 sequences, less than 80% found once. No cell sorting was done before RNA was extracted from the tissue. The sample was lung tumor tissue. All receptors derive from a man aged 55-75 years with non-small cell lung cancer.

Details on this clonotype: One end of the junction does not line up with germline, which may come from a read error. The CDR3 reads CASSYPTVSTWELFF. DNA for the CDR3: TGTGCTAGCAGTTACCCTACAGTATCAACCTGGGAGCTGTTTTTT. The rearrangement joins TRBV6-2 or TRBV6-3 to TRBJ2-2; no clear D. Per the germline V gene, CDR1 is MNHEY and CDR2 is SVGEGT. The CDR3 covers 15 residues.

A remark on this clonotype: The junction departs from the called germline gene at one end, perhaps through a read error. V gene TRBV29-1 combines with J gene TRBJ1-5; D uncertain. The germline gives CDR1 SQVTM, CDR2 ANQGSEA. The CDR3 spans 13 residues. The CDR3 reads CRVVTVWGQPQHF. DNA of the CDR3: TGCCGCGTTGTTACAGTGTGGGGTCAGCCCCAGCATTTT.